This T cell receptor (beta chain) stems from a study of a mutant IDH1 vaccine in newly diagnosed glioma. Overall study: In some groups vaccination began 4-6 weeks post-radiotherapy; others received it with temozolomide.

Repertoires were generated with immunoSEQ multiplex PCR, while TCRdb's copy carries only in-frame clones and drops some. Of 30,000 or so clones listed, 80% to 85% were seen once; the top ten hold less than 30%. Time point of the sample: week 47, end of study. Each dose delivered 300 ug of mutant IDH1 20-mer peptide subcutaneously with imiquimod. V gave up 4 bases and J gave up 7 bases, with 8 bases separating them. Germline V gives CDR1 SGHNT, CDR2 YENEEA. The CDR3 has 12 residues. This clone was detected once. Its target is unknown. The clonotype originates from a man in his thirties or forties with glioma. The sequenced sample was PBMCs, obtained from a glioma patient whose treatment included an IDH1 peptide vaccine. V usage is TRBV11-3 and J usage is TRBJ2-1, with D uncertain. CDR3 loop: CASSSSGNEQFF. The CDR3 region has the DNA TGTGCCAGCAGCTCCAGTGGGAATGAGCAGTTCTTC.